The clone carrying this T cell receptor beta chain was recorded at least ten times. Its antigen is currently unknown. This sample was taken from a study of T cells after yellow fever vaccination. Study-wide points: Overlap between CD4 and CD8 compartments was detected for a small share of clonotypes. Although the secondary response was weaker, it peaked faster, at day 5 versus 15.

TCRdb reanalysed the 5' RACE reads using MiXCR and keeps one entry per CDR3 protein. The data show about 160,000 distinct CDR3 sequences, 6% to 7.5% seen once. With 6 bases clipped from V and 6 bases from J, the junction kept 8 bases outside the gene matches. The CDR3 sequence is 15 residues long. The specimen comprised CD4+ T cells sorted from PBMCs, sampled 5 to 6 days after the first yellow fever vaccination. The V call is TRBV12-3 or TRBV12-4, the J call TRBJ2-1; 10 bases line up with TRBD1. This TCR came from a young man who received the YFV17D yellow fever vaccine. For the CDR3, the DNA is TGTGCCAGCAGCCCCTGGGACAGGGGCGTCAATGAGCAGTTCTTC. It yields the protein CASSPWDRGVNEQFF.